The sequence of this T cell receptor beta chain was determined in a study of type 1 and type 2 diabetes patients (dated by TCRdb to 2016 to 2017). As for the study more broadly: About ten type 1 diabetes patients, a few type 2 diabetes patients and about 6 nondiabetic controls were recruited in China to form the cohort. Throughout the study, CD4 or CD8 MicroBeads on MACS columns were used to positively select CD4+ and CD8+ T cells from PBMCs. The whole study generated approximately 20 million paired-end reads. The study used high-throughput sequencing to profile TCRbeta repertoires and compare individuals with type 1 diabetes, type 2 diabetes and no diabetes. Type 2 diabetes patients were used as a disease comparison group for the type 1 diabetes patients. When approximately 19-cycle amplification was compared with roughly 24-cycle amplification, V gene usage looked similar, suggesting that primer efficiencies were similar and PCR bias was random. Sequencing of the TCRbeta libraries was paired-end and was performed on Illumina HiSeq 2000 or MiSeq instruments.

What the work shows at the level of the full study, not this receptor alone: Type 2 diabetes and control samples had highly correlated V and J gene usage patterns, with an average between-sample correlation of roughly 0.97. The study groups were not matched for age and gender, which could possibly have biased interpretation. Only a limited number of T2D and control samples were sequenced, so some T1D-only HECs might also appear in more T2D or control samples. In both CD4+ and CD8+ T cells, type 2 diabetes repertoires were highly diverse, with diversity significantly greater than that of type 1 diabetes repertoires. Type 2 diabetes patients had few highly-expanded CD4+ clones (median one), and those clones made up a median approximately 4% of reads.

CDR1 and CDR2 are drawn from the germline V gene: MGHDK, SYGVNS. The CDR3 contains 13 residues, cysteine and phenylalanine counted. The only DNA kept is the CDR3, 39 bases in frame from the first base. After removal of 6 bases from V and 5 bases from J, the junction retains 4 bases not matched to a gene. Sequencing relied on an Illumina MiSeq. Genomic DNA from sorted T cell subsets was used as template for TCRbeta CDR3 amplification. The TCRbeta CDR3 region was amplified by multiplex PCR with 30 forward and 13 reverse primers. After the PCR products were purified with AMPure XP beads, a second PCR of roughly 25 cycles was run to add indices and adaptors. Libraries were gel-purified using the QIAquick Gel Extraction Kit before sequencing. Per the authors' processing: Paired-end reads were merged using FLASH and were aligned with IgBLAST to IMGT V, D and J germline references. After reads whose alignment identity to germline references fell below 70% were discarded, more than 10,000,000 reads remained study-wide. IMGT definitions were followed to assign CDR3 boundaries, reading frame and productivity. Highly-expanded clones were defined as clones making up 1% or more of reads, and normalized Shannon entropy was used to measure diversity. Group differences in Shannon entropy were tested with unpaired two-tailed t-tests. Using fastp trimming at Q25 and MiXCR clonotype assembly, TCRdb reanalyzed the public sequencing data and kept in-frame beta chains. Under each unique CDR3 protein, matching rows form one entry showing the most common genes and DNA. TCRdb assigned the V and J calls; the authors' analysis was not used. This sample has 250,000 or so distinct CDR3 sequences in its table, and around 47% of those were observed once. Of the sample, approximately 15% falls within the top ten clones.

At least ten counts were recorded for this clonotype. Its binding antigen is unknown. No base quality values were provided; no much bigger clone lies one nucleotide off. Every diabetic patient fulfilled standard classification criteria for type 1 or type 2 diabetes, and glucose and C-peptide were evaluated using WHO-recommended methods. Donors were excluded if they had other autoimmune diseases or infections within the previous four weeks. Roughly 11 milliliters of peripheral blood were drawn from each participant. PBMCs were isolated with LymphoPrep density separation. The receptor's source is a man younger than 35 with type 2 diabetes. This receptor chain uses TRBV25-1 and TRBJ1-2; 9 nucleotides in the junction match TRBD1. Sequences were obtained from peripheral blood mononuclear cells (PBMCs). DNA sequence: TGTGCCAGCAGACGGACAGGGGATTATGGCTACACCTTC. This yields the protein CASRRTGDYGYTF.